These T cell receptor beta chains were read from a single sample in a study of Ad26.COV2.S vaccination and SARS-CoV-2 variants. The table came from immunoSEQ multiplex PCR; TCRdb's copy has only in-frame clones and leaves some out. This sample has about 440,000 clones, with less than 95% found just once. The material sequenced was peripheral blood, taken in a trial of Ad26.COV2.S vaccine versus placebo. These receptor sequences come from a person aged 18-65 years who received the Ad26.COV2.S COVID-19 vaccine or a placebo. The CDR3 runs from the conserved cysteine through the conserved F or W. A D gene is named only where the DNA matches it firmly. A clone size is listed for some rows: how often the clone was seen (once, few, many), or a class if it is expanded.

J | V | D | size | CDR3 | DNA
TRBJ2-5 | TRBV19 | NA | NA | CASSITSRQETQYF | TGTGCCAGTAGTATCACTAGCCGCCAAGAGACCCAGTACTTC
TRBJ2-5 | TRBV20-1 | NA | NA | CSASNHGRETQYF | TGCAGTGCTAGTAACCACGGCCGCGAGACCCAGTACTTC
TRBJ1-2 | TRBV11-3 | NA | NA | CASSHTGNYGYTF | TGTGCCAGCAGCCATACAGGGAACTATGGCTACACCTTC
TRBJ2-1 | TRBV24-1 | NA | NA | CATSDSLRIGQNEQFF | TGTGCCACCAGTGATTCCCTACGAATCGGGCAGAATGAGCAGTTCTTC
TRBJ2-7 | TRBV9 | NA | NA | CASSPSRPAYEQYF | TGTGCCAGCAGCCCCAGCAGGCCCGCCTACGAGCAGTACTTC
TRBJ2-7 | TRBV6-5 | TRBD2 | NA | CASSYLAGGPGEQYF | TGTGCCAGCAGTTACTTAGCGGGAGGGCCGGGTGAGCAGTACTTC
TRBJ1-2 | TRBV27 | NA | NA | CASAQQTGGRGYTF | TGTGCCAGCGCCCAGCAGACGGGGGGGCGAGGCTACACCTTC
TRBJ2-4 | TRBV27 | NA | NA | CASSFYRETKNIQYF | TGTGCCAGCAGTTTTTACAGGGAAACCAAAAACATTCAGTACTTC
TRBJ1-5 | TRBV29-1 | TRBD1 | NA | CSVGDRGNQPQHF | TGCAGCGTGGGGGACAGGGGCAATCAGCCCCAGCATTTT
TRBJ1-4 | TRBV2 | TRBD1 | NA | CASNLDRSNEKLFF | TGTGCCAGCAACTTGGACAGGTCGAATGAAAAACTGTTTTTT
TRBJ2-7 | TRBV5-1 | TRBD2 | NA | CASSPASGAYEQYF | TGCGCCAGCAGTCCCGCTAGCGGAGCCTACGAGCAGTACTTC
TRBJ2-1 | TRBV28 | TRBD2 | NA | CASSPRTGASLAGGFGNEQFF | TGTGCCAGCAGTCCCCGGACAGGCGCGTCTCTAGCGGGAGGGTTTGGTAATGAGCAGTTCTTC
TRBJ2-6 | TRBV7-9 | TRBD1 | NA | CASSLAGGAGANVLTF | TGTGCCAGCAGCTTAGCAGGGGGCGCTGGGGCCAACGTCCTGACTTTC
TRBJ2-7 | TRBV13 | TRBD1 | NA | CASSNRDRGPSSYEQYF | TGTGCCAGCAGCAACCGGGACAGGGGGCCTAGCTCCTACGAGCAGTACTTC
TRBJ1-1 | TRBV19 | NA | NA | CASSIGRVNTEAFF | TGTGCCAGTAGTATTGGCAGGGTGAACACTGAAGCTTTCTTT
TRBJ2-7 | TRBV10-3 | TRBD1 | NA | CATALGQVDGYEQYF | TGTGCCACCGCCCTGGGACAGGTTGACGGGTACGAGCAGTACTTC
TRBJ2-1 | TRBV27 | NA | NA | CASSLSLAPYNEQFF | TGTGCCAGCAGTTTATCTCTAGCGCCGTACAATGAGCAGTTCTTC
TRBJ1-5 | TRBV28 | NA | NA | CASSLAVSRPQHF | TGTGCCAGCAGTTTAGCCGTGAGTCGGCCCCAGCATTTT
TRBJ2-7 | TRBV11-2 | TRBD1 | NA | CASSLGTGLYEQYF | TGTGCCAGCAGCTTAGGGACAGGGTTATACGAGCAGTACTTC
TRBJ2-6 | TRBV24-1 | TRBD2 | NA | CATRSSGSTGANVLTF | TGTGCCACCAGATCCAGCGGGAGTACTGGGGCCAACGTCCTGACTTTC
TRBJ2-7 | TRBV10-3 | TRBD2 | NA | CAISGGSREGEQYF | TGTGCCATCAGTGGTGGGTCGCGGGAGGGGGAGCAGTACTTC
TRBJ2-7 | TRBV7-2 | NA | NA | CASSLAASGFSASYEQYF | TGTGCCAGCAGCTTAGCGGCTTCCGGGTTTAGCGCGTCCTACGAGCAGTACTTC
TRBJ1-2 | TRBV25-1 | NA | NA | CATRGQGYTF | TGTGCCACTCGAGGACAGGGCTACACCTTC
TRBJ2-1 | TRBV28 | NA | NA | CASSTPIDNEQFF | TGTGCCAGCAGTACACCGATTGACAATGAGCAGTTCTTC
TRBJ2-7 | TRBV30 | NA | once | CAWSVGQSYEQYF | TGTGCCTGGAGTGTAGGACAGTCCTACGAGCAGTACTTC
TRBJ1-4 | TRBV19 | NA | NA | CASTQGGEKLFF | TGTGCCAGTACCCAGGGCGGTGAAAAACTGTTTTTT
TRBJ2-3 | TRBV9 | NA | NA | CASSAGGGAGGTDTQYF | TGTGCCAGCAGCGCCGGAGGGGGGGCTGGGGGCACAGATACGCAGTATTTT
TRBJ2-1 | TRBV11-2 | TRBD2 | NA | CASSRTSGGLYNEQFF | TGTGCCAGCAGCCGAACTAGCGGCGGTCTCTACAATGAGCAGTTCTTC
TRBJ2-1 | TRBV12-5 | TRBD2 | NA | CASGTSGIGNEQFF | TGTGCTAGTGGTACTAGCGGGATCGGCAATGAGCAGTTCTTC
TRBJ1-5 | TRBV27 | NA | once | CASSSTPGVNQPQHF | TGTGCCAGCAGCTCGACCCCCGGGGTTAATCAGCCCCAGCATTTT
TRBJ1-2 | TRBV6-6 | NA | NA | CASSSQERNLYGYTF | TGTGCCAGCAGTTCCCAGGAGAGGAACCTCTATGGCTACACCTTC
TRBJ2-1 | TRBV10-3 | TRBD1 | NA | CAISEPRTGQPYNEQFF | TGTGCCATCAGTGAGCCACGGACAGGCCAGCCCTACAATGAGCAGTTCTTC
TRBJ2-3 | TRBV7-9 | TRBD2 | NA | CASSFLAGGSTQYF | TGTGCCAGCAGCTTTTTAGCGGGAGGGTCTACGCAGTATTTT
TRBJ2-7 | TRBV27 | NA | NA | CASRTEKSYEQYF | TGTGCCAGCCGGACAGAAAAATCCTACGAGCAGTACTTC
TRBJ2-1 | TRBV19 | TRBD2 | NA | CASSPWLAGGPGNEQFF | TGTGCCAGTAGTCCCTGGCTAGCGGGAGGGCCCGGGAATGAGCAGTTCTTC
TRBJ2-3 | TRBV7-3 | NA | NA | CASSFKTSTDTQYF | TGTGCCAGCAGCTTTAAGACTAGCACAGATACGCAGTATTTT
TRBJ2-1 | TRBV13 | TRBD2 | NA | CASSLGLLAASSYNEQFF | TGTGCCAGCAGCTTAGGACTACTAGCGGCAAGCTCCTACAATGAGCAGTTCTTC
TRBJ1-5 | TRBV7-8 | NA | NA | CASSLGKADYSNQPQHF | TGTGCCAGCAGCTTAGGGAAGGCGGACTATAGCAATCAGCCCCAGCATTTT